The text below deals with one T cell receptor (beta chain). Sequenced by immunoSEQ multiplex PCR; TCRdb stores in-frame clones only, minus some. The table records approximately 170,000 clones, roughly four fifths of them present only once. These data belong to a study of blood T cell repertoires in COVID-19. Study overall: Some COVID-19 samples were acute and others convalescent; all came from the United States, Italy and Spain.

Trimming removed 8 bases from V and 2 bases from J, with 19 bases in between. The CDR3 sequence is 16 residues long. Germline V lookup: CDR1 SEHNR, CDR2 FQNEAQ (reference sequence). Sequenced material: peripheral blood. The receptor was derived from a human donor in a cohort sampled during active COVID-19. The chain recombines TRBV7-9 with TRBJ1-3; D is possibly TRBD1 (5 bases). CDR3 sequence reads: CASGPPGELTGNTIYF. CDR3 DNA: TGTGCCAGCGGTCCCCCGGGGGAATTGACTGGAAACACCATATATTTT.